The 29 T cell receptor beta chains in this list originate from one sample, sequenced in a study of cytotoxic CD8 clonotypes in ibrutinib-treated CLL. Clones were sequenced by immunoSEQ multiplex PCR, and TCRdb holds only the in-frame ones, with some missing. The table shows roughly 300,000 clones, with 60% to 80% occurring only once. The sequences come from PBMCs, collected at disease progression, from a patient treated with ibrutinib. The source of these receptors is a human donor with chronic lymphocytic leukemia.

The V call is TRBV27, the J call TRBJ2-2, with 8 bases aligning to TRBD2. Germline-derived CDR1 and CDR2 are MNHEY and SMNVEV (reference sequence). The CDR3 covers 15 residues. V trimming: 3 bases; J trimming: 3 bases; junction bases outside the gene matches: 3. CDR3 loop: CASSFSGGHTGELFF. The CDR3 nucleotides are TGTGCCAGCAGTTTTTCGGGGGGGCACACCGGGGAGCTGTTTTTT.

This chain connects TRBV6-6 to TRBJ2-7, with a possible D match to TRBD1 (6 bases). The V gene's germline CDR1 is MNHNY and CDR2 SVGAGI (reference sequence). The V end was cut by 6 bases, the J end by 2 bases, with 8 bases between. The CDR3 is 12 residues long. The CDR3 DNA follows: TGTGCCAGCAGAAGGACAGCCTACGAGCAGTACTTC. Translating gives CASRRTAYEQYF.

This rearrangement joins TRBV9 to TRBJ2-3; the match to TRBD1 covers 10 bases. This CDR3 spans 16 amino acids. Germline V gene data show CDR1 as SGDLS and CDR2 as YYNGEE. V dropped 3 bases and J dropped 4; count of bases not matched to a gene: 8. The CDR3 region has the DNA TGTGCCAGCAGCGCTCGGGACAGGGGTACGGCAGATACGCAGTATTTT. It translates to CASSARDRGTADTQYF.

This clone has more than one count but fewer than ten. The chain couples TRBV5-1 to TRBJ2-3; TRBD1 aligns across 9 bases. The germline V gene has CDR1 SGHRS and CDR2 YFSETQ. The CDR3 sequence is 15 residues long. V lost 4 bases and J lost 3; bases outside the gene matches: 6. The CDR3 loop reads CASSLRDRATDTQYF. The CDR3 nucleotides are TGCGCCAGCAGCCTCCGGGACAGGGCGACAGATACGCAGTATTTT.

The V gene is TRBV27, the J gene TRBJ1-1; maybe TRBD1 (5 bases). This CDR3 contains 12 residues. V lost 5 bases and J 13 bases, leaving 17 bases between the germline ends. Germline V lookup: CDR1 MNHEY, CDR2 SMNVEV (reference sequence). CDR3 DNA sequence: TGTGCCAGCAGTCTAGTTCCCGGGGCCGTTTTCTTT. Translation: CASSLVPGAVFF.

This sequence joins TRBV5-1 and TRBJ2-2; tentative D call: TRBD1 (5 bases). The germline CDR1 and CDR2 sequences are SGHRS and YFSETQ. This CDR3 is built from 14 residues. The V gene lost 7 bases and the J gene lost 0 bases, with 10 bases spanning the gap. In DNA, the CDR3 is TGCGCCAGCCAAACAGGTCCGAACACCGGGGAGCTGTTTTTT. Its protein product is CASQTGPNTGELFF.

The chain links TRBV2 to TRBJ2-5, with D possibly TRBD1 on 5 matching bases. The CDR3 contains 12 residues. Trimming removed 5 bases from V and 5 bases from J, with 9 bases in between. CDR1 is SNHLY and CDR2 is FYNNEI in the germline V gene. The CDR3 region has the DNA TGTGCCAGCAGTCGACAGTGGGAGACCCAGTACTTC. It translates to CASSRQWETQYF. Filled out from reference TRBV2 and TRBJ2-5, the complete variable domain reads EPEVTQTPSHQVTQMGQEVILRCVPISNHLYFYWYRQILGQKVEFLVSFYNNEISEKSEIFDDQFSVERPDGSNFTLKIRSTKLEDSAMYFCASSRQWETQYFGPGTRLLVL.

The chain uses TRBV2 and TRBJ1-5; no clear D gene. From germline, CDR1 is SNHLY and CDR2 FYNNEI. The CDR3 covers 12 residues. V lost 5 bases, J lost 7 bases, and 9 bases lay in between. CDR3 region: CASSRPLQPQHF. CDR3 sequence (DNA): TGTGCCAGCAGTCGGCCTTTACAGCCCCAGCATTTT.

V and J are TRBV5-1 and TRBJ1-1; no clear D gene. Germline lookup yields CDR1 SGHRS and CDR2 YFSETQ. V lost 7 bases and J lost 0, with 10 bases in between. The CDR3 extends over 13 amino acids. CDR3 protein: CASRDPMNTEAFF. The CDR3 DNA reads TGCGCCAGCCGAGACCCCATGAACACTGAAGCTTTCTTT. The complete variable domain, with remaining parts taken from reference TRBV5-1 and TRBJ1-1, reads KAGVTQTPRYLIKTRGQQVTLSCSPISGHRSVSWYQQTPGQGLQFLFEYFSETQRNKGNFPGRFSGRQFSNSRSEMNVSTLELGDSALYLCASRDPMNTEAFFGQGTRLTVV.

The CDR3 DNA reads as TGCGCCAGCAGCCAGAGCCGACCGAACACTGAAGCTTTCTTT. This sequence encodes CASSQSRPNTEAFF. The chain recombines TRBV4-3 with TRBJ1-1, with unresolved D. Trimming removed 3 bases at V and 1 base at J, with 9 bases between. This CDR3 region has 14 residues. Germline V gene data show CDR1 as LGHNA and CDR2 as YSLEER.

The chain is built from TRBV27 and TRBJ2-6, with D maybe TRBD2 (5 bases). The CDR3 has 18 residues. Per the germline V gene, CDR1 is MNHEY and CDR2 is SMNVEV (reference sequence). Trimming shortened V by 2 bases and J by 0 bases, and 14 bases separated the two germline ends. The CDR3 loop is CASSLRVWESSGANVLTF. Here the CDR3 DNA reads TGTGCCAGCAGTTTAAGGGTCTGGGAGAGCTCTGGGGCCAACGTCCTGACTTTC.

The chain employs TRBV10-2 and TRBJ2-3; D call uncertain. V was cut by 4 bases and J by 6 bases, with 17 bases left in between. The CDR3 runs to 15 residues. The germline V gene encodes CDR1 WSHSY and CDR2 SAAADI. For the CDR3, the DNA is TGCGCCAGCAGTGTAAGTTTTGGTGGCGGCGATACGCAGTATTTT. It is translated as CASSVSFGGGDTQYF.

CDR3 protein: CASSPPGTGGGDTQYF. DNA of the CDR3: TGTGCCAGCAGCCCTCCCGGGACAGGGGGTGGGGATACGCAGTATTTT. The V and J genes are TRBV7-9 and TRBJ2-3; TRBD1 matches 11 bases. Looked up from germline, CDR1 is SEHNR and CDR2 is FQNEAQ (reference sequence). The V and J ends lost 5 bases and 6 bases, in that order; junction bases with no gene match: 10. The CDR3 loop spans 16 amino acids.

As regards this clone: The identical CDR3 is also encoded by other nucleotide sequences in the sample. V and J are TRBV6-5 and TRBJ1-4; no clear D. CDR1 and CDR2 (germline): MNHEY, SVGAGI. The CDR3 is 16 residues long. Trimming took off 0 bases at V and 0 bases at J, with 8 bases between the two ends. CDR3: CASSYSGGATNEKLFF. The CDR3 nucleotides read TGTGCCAGCAGTTACTCCGGCGGAGCAACTAATGAAAAACTGTTTTTT.

The chain has TRBV10-1 and TRBJ2-2; possibly TRBD2 for D (6 bases). This CDR3 has 16 amino acids. Trimming pared 0 bases from V and 7 bases from J, leaving 15 bases between. Germline loops: CDR1 WNHNN, CDR2 SYGVQD (reference sequence). The CDR3 here is CASSESGLVGNGELFF. CDR3 bases: TGCGCCAGCAGTGAGTCGGGACTTGTGGGAAACGGGGAGCTGTTTTTT.

This chain joins TRBV11-2 and TRBJ2-7; 8 bases agree with TRBD2. This CDR3 has 15 residues. Per the germline V gene, CDR1 is SGHAT and CDR2 is FQNNGV. The junction had 10 bases not matched to a gene; V was cut back by 5 bases and J by 4 bases. The CDR3 region is CASSPAGTSWYEQYF. CDR3 nucleotides: TGTGCCAGCAGCCCAGCCGGGACTAGTTGGTACGAGCAGTACTTC.

The chain couples TRBV29-1 to TRBJ2-3; TRBD2 matches at 11 bases. Germline-derived CDR1 and CDR2 are SQVTM and ANQGSEA. The CDR3 sequence is 18 residues long. The J segment lost 0 bases and the V segment lost 3 bases, leaving 11 bases of the junction unmatched. The CDR3 loop reads CSVDPGLAALGSTDTQYF. DNA of the CDR3: TGCAGCGTTGACCCGGGACTAGCGGCCCTGGGTAGCACAGATACGCAGTATTTT.

This clone was observed a handful of times. The chain is built from TRBV7-9 and TRBJ2-1; TRBD2 is a possible D gene (5 bases). Looked up from germline, CDR1 is SEHNR and CDR2 is FQNEAQ (reference sequence). The CDR3 is 14 amino acids. Trimming shortened V by 5 bases and J by 5 bases, and 13 bases separated the two germline ends. The CDR3 DNA sequence: TGTGCCAGCAGCCCCAACGGGATCCACAATGAGCAGTTCTTC. It codes for CASSPNGIHNEQFF.

J is TRBJ2-5 and V is TRBV27; TRBD1 is a possible D gene (7 bases). Trimming left V 5 bases short and J 2 bases short, with 15 bases between. Looked up from germline, CDR1 is MNHEY and CDR2 is SMNVEV (reference sequence). The CDR3 runs 15 residues. The CDR3 DNA sequence: TGTGCCAGCAGTCCAATGACAGGGAGGCAAGAGACCCAGTACTTC. Amino acids: CASSPMTGRQETQYF.

This sequence joins TRBV9 and TRBJ1-2, with 8 bases that match TRBD1. CDR1 is SGDLS and CDR2 is YYNGEE in the germline V gene. Trimming at V came to 0 bases and at J to 6 bases, leaving 16 bases not matched to a gene. The CDR3 is 18 residues long. CDR3 protein: CASSVVLFPTGAIDGYTF. As DNA, the CDR3 is TGTGCCAGCAGCGTAGTCCTGTTTCCGACAGGGGCAATTGATGGCTACACCTTC. The full variable domain, completed using reference TRBV9 and TRBJ1-2, is DSGVTQTPKHLITATGQRVTLRCSPRSGDLSVYWYQQSLDQGLQFLIQYYNGEERAKGNILERFSAQQFPDLHSELNLSSLELGDSALYFCASSVVLFPTGAIDGYTFGSGTRLTVV.

The chain's CDR3 is CASSLVAVREETQYF. DNA for the CDR3: TGCGCCAGCAGCTTGGTCGCGGTCCGGGAAGAGACCCAGTACTTC. This chain links TRBV5-1 with TRBJ2-5, with D uncertain. Germline assignment: CDR1 SGHRS and CDR2 YFSETQ. Trimming cost V 0 bases and J 3 bases, with 12 bases left between them. This CDR3 is built from 15 residues.

This rearrangement joins TRBV25-1 to TRBJ2-1; D is tentatively TRBD1 or TRBD2 (5 bases each). The CDR3 extends over 14 amino acids. Looked up from germline, CDR1 is MGHDK and CDR2 is SYGVNS. The V gene lost 4 bases and the J gene lost 4 bases, with 11 bases spanning the gap. The CDR3 loop is CASSGVWGYNEQFF. The CDR3 nucleotides are TGTGCCAGCAGTGGAGTGTGGGGGTACAATGAGCAGTTCTTC.

This clone occurred a few times. The J gene is TRBJ2-7, the V gene TRBV11-2; 8 bases are shared with TRBD1. There are 14 residues in the CDR3. V shed 5 bases and J 7 bases; nucleotides not matched to a gene: 10. Germline CDR1 reads SGHAT; CDR2 reads FQNNGV. For the CDR3, the DNA is TGTGCCAGCAGCCTGGCAGGGGGCTCGTGGGAGCAGTACTTC. As protein: CASSLAGGSWEQYF.

This chain joins TRBV18 and TRBJ2-1, with TRBD2 identical over 8 bases. Unmatched junction bases numbered 7, after V lost 4 bases and J lost 5 bases. Germline-derived CDR1 and CDR2 are KGHSH and LQKENI. The CDR3 spans 15 residues. In DNA, the CDR3 is TGTGCCAGCTCACGAAGAGCGGGAGCCAACAATGAGCAGTTCTTC. Translating it yields CASSRRAGANNEQFF.

This clone was counted between two and nine times. The chain recombines TRBV5-1 with TRBJ1-2; D uncertain. Germline CDR1 reads SGHRS; CDR2 reads YFSETQ. The length of the CDR3 is 13 residues. Trimming took 0 bases from V and 5 from J, leaving 8 bases between them. CDR3 sequence reads: CASSLDIGYGYTF. In nucleotides, the CDR3 is TGCGCCAGCAGCTTGGATATCGGTTATGGCTACACCTTC.

This rearrangement joins TRBV10-1 to TRBJ2-7; the match to TRBD2 covers 11 bases. Unmatched junction bases numbered 4, after V lost 6 bases and J lost 0 bases. The CDR3 has 15 residues. The germline CDR1 and CDR2 sequences are WNHNN and SYGVQD (reference sequence). The CDR3 DNA reads TGCGCCAGCAGCCAGGGGACTAGCGGCTCCTACGAGCAGTACTTC. It codes for CASSQGTSGSYEQYF.

V usage is TRBV5-6 and J usage is TRBJ1-2; 11 bases map to TRBD1. Germline V gives CDR1 SGHDT, CDR2 YYEEEE. The CDR3 has 15 amino acids. Trimming took 6 bases from V and 4 from J; bases not matched to a gene: 8. CDR3 DNA sequence: TGTGCCAGCACCTCGGACAGGGGGCGAGGCTATGGCTACACCTTC. It translates to CASTSDRGRGYGYTF.

The CDR3, as DNA: TGTGCCAGCAGCTTGCGTCAAGGAGGTCATGGCACAGATACGCAGTATTTT. It codes for CASSLRQGGHGTDTQYF. This chain links TRBV7-8 with TRBJ2-3; D might be TRBD2 (5 bases). The V end was cut by 3 bases, the J end by 1 base, with 17 bases between. The CDR3 length is 17 residues. Germline assignment: CDR1 SGHVS and CDR2 FQNEAQ.

This chain uses TRBV9 with TRBJ1-2; 9 bases map to TRBD1. J lost 7 bases, V lost 1 base, and 5 bases had no gene match. This CDR3 has 14 residues. Per germline, CDR1 SGDLS and CDR2 YYNGEE. Here the CDR3 DNA reads TGTGCCAGCAGCGTACATAGGGGACAGGGTGGCTACACCTTC. Translation: CASSVHRGQGGYTF.